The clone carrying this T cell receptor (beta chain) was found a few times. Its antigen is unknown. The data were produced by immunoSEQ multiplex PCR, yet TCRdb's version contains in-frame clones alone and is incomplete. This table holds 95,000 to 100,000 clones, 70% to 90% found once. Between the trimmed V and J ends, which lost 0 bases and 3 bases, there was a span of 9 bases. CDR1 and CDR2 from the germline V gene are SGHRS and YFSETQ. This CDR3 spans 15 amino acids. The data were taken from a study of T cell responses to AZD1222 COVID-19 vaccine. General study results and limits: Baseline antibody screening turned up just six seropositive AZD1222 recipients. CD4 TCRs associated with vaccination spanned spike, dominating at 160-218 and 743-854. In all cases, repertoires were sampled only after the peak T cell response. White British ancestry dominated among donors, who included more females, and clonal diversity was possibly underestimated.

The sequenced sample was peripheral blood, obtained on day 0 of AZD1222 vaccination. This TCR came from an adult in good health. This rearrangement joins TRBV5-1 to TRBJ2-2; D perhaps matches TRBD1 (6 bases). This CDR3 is CASSLASGDTGELFF. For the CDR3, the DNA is TGCGCCAGCAGCTTGGCCTCAGGGGACACCGGGGAGCTGTTTTTT.